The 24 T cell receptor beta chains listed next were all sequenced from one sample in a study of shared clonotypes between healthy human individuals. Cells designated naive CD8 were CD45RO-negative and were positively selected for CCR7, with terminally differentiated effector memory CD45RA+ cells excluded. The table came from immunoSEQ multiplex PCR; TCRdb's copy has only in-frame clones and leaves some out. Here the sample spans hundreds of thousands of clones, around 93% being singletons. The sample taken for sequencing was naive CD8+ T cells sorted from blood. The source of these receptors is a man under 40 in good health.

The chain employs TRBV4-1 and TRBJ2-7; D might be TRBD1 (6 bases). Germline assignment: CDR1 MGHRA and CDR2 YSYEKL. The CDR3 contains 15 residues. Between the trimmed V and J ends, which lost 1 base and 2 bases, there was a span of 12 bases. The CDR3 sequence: CASSQAVTGAYEQYF. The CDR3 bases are TGCGCCAGCAGCCAAGCTGTGACAGGAGCCTACGAGCAGTACTTC.

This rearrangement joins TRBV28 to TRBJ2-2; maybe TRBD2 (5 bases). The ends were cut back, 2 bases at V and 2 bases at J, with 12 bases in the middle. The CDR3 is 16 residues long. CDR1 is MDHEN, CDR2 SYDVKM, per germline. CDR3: CASSLGSGYNTGELFF. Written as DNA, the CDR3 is TGTGCCAGCAGTTTAGGGTCGGGATATAACACCGGGGAGCTGTTTTTT. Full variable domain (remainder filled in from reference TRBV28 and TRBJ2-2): DVKVTQSSRYLVKRTGEKVFLECVQDMDHENMFWYRQDPGLGLRLIYFSYDVKMKEKGDIPEGYSVSREKKERFSLILESASTNQTSMYLCASSLGSGYNTGELFFGEGSRLTVL.

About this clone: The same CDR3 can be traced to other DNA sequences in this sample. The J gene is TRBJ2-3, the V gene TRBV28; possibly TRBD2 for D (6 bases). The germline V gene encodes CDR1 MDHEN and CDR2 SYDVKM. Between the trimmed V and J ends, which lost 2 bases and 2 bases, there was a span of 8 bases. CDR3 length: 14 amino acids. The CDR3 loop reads CASSLAGFTDTQYF. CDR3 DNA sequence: TGTGCCAGCAGTTTAGCGGGATTCACAGATACGCAGTATTTT. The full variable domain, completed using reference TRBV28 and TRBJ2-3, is DVKVTQSSRYLVKRTGEKVFLECVQDMDHENMFWYRQDPGLGLRLIYFSYDVKMKEKGDIPEGYSVSREKKERFSLILESASTNQTSMYLCASSLAGFTDTQYFGPGTRLTVL.

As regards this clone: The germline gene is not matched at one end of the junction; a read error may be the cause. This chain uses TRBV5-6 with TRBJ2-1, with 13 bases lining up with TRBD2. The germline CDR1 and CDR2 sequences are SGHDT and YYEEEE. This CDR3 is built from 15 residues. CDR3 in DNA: TGTGCCAGCAGCCCTAGACTAGCGGGAGGCACATCGCAGCTCTTC. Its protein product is CASSPRLAGGTSQLF.

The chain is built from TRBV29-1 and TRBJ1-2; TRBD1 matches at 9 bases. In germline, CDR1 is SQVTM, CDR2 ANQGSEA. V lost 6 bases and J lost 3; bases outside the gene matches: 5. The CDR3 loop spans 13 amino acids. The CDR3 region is CSVQDRGDYGYTF. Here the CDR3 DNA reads TGCAGCGTCCAAGACAGGGGGGACTATGGCTACACCTTC.

The CDR3 reads CASSTRTSGRTDEQFF. In DNA form, the CDR3 reads TGTGCCAGCAGCACCAGGACTAGCGGCAGAACCGATGAGCAGTTCTTC. The chain joins TRBV7-2 to TRBJ2-1; 10 bases line up with TRBD2. V was pared by 5 bases and J by 8 bases, with 12 bases of the junction left unmatched. CDR3 length equals 16 residues. The V gene's germline CDR1 is SGHTA and CDR2 FQGNSA.

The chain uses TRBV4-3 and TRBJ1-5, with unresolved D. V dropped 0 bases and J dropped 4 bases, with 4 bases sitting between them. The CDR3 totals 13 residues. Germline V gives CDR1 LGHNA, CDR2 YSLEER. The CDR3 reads CASSQEWNQPQHF. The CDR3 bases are TGCGCCAGCAGCCAAGAATGGAATCAGCCCCAGCATTTT.

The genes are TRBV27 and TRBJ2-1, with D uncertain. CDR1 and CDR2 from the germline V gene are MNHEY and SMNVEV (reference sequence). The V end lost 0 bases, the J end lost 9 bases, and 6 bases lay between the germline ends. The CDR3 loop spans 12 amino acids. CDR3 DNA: TGTGCCAGCAGTTTATCACGAGGTGAGCAGTTCTTC. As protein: CASSLSRGEQFF.

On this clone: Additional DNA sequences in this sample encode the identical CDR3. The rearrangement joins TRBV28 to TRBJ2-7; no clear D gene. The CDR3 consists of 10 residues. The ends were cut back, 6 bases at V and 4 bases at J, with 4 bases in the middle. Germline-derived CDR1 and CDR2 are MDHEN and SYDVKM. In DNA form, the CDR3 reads TGTGCCAGCAGGGATTACGAGCAGTACTTC. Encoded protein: CASRDYEQYF.

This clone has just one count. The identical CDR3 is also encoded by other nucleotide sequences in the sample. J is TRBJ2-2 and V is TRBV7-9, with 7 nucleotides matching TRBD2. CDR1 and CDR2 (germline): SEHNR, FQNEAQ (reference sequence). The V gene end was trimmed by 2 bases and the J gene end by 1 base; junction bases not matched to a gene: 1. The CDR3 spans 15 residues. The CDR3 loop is CASSLIAGNTGELFF. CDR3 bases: TGTGCCAGCAGCTTAATAGCGGGGAACACCGGGGAGCTGTTTTTT.

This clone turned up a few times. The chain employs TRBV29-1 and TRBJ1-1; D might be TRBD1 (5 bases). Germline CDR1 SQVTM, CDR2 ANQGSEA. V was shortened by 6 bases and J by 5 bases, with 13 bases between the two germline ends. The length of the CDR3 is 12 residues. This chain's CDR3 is CSVIRGGTEAFF. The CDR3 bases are TGCAGCGTGATTAGGGGAGGTACTGAAGCTTTCTTT. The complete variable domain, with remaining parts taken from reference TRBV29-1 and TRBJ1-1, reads SAVISQKPSRDICQRGTSLTIQCQVDSQVTMMFWYRQQPGQSLTLIATANQGSEATYESGFVIDKFPISRPNLTFSTLTVSNMSPEDSSIYLCSVIRGGTEAFFGQGTRLTVV.

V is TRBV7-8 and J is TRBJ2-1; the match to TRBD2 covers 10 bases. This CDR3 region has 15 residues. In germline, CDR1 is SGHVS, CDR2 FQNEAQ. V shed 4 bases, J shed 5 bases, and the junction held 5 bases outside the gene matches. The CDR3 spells CASSSGLAMNNEQFF. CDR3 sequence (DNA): TGTGCCAGCAGCTCGGGACTAGCGATGAACAATGAGCAGTTCTTC.

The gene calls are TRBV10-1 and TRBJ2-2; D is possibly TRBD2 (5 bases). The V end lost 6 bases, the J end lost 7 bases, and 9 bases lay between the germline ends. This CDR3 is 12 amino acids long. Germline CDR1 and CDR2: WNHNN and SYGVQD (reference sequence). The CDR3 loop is CASRDAGGELFF. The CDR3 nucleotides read TGCGCCAGCAGAGACGCGGGCGGGGAGCTGTTTTTT.

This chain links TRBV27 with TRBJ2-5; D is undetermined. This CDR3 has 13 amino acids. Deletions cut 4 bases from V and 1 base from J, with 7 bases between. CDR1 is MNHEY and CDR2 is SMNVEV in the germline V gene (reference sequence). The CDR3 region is CASSSLLQETQYF. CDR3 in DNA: TGTGCCAGCAGTTCCCTCCTCCAAGAGACCCAGTACTTC.

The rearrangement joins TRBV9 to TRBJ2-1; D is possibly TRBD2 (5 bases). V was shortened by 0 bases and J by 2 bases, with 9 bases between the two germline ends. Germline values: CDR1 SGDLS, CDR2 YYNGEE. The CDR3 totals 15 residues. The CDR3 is CASSVDSETYNEQFF. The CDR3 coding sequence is TGTGCCAGCAGCGTAGATAGCGAAACCTACAATGAGCAGTTCTTC.

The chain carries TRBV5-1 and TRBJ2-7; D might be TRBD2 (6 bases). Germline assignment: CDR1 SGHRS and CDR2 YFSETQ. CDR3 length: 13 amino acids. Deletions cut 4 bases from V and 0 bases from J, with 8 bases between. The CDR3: CASSTGGSYEQYF. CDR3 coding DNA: TGCGCCAGCAGCACCGGGGGCTCCTACGAGCAGTACTTC.

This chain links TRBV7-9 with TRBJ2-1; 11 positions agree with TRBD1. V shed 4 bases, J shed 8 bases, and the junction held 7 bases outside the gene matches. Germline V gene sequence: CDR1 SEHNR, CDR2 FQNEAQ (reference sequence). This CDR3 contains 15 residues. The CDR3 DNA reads TGTGCCAGCAGCTGGACAGGGGGCCAAGTCTATGAGCAGTTCTTC. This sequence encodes CASSWTGGQVYEQFF.

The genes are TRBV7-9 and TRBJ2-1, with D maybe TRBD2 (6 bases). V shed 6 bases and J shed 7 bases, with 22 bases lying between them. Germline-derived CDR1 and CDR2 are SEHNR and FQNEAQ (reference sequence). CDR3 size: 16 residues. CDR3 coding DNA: TGTGCCAGCAGTCAAAGGAGGGCCCACGGTGGGAATGAGCAGTTCTTC. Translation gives CASSQRRAHGGNEQFF. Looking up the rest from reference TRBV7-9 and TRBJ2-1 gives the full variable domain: DTGVSQNPRHKITKRGQNVTFRCDPISEHNRLYWYRQTLGQGPEFLTYFQNEAQLEKSRLLSDRFSAERPKGSFSTLEIQRTEQGDSAMYLCASSQRRAHGGNEQFFGPGTRLTVL.

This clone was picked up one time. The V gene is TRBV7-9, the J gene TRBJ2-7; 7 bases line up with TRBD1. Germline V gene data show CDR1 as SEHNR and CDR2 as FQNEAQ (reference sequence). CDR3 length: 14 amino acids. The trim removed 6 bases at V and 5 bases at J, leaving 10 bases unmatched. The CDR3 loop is CASRPTGNGHEQYF. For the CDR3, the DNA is TGTGCCAGCAGACCGACAGGGAACGGCCACGAGCAGTACTTC.

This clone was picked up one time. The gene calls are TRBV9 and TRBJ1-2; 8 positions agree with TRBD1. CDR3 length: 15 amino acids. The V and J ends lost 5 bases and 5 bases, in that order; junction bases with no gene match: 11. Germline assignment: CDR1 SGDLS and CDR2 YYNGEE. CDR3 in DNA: TGTGCCAGCAGAGGGGGGACAGGAGACCCTTATGGCTACACCTTC. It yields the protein CASRGGTGDPYGYTF.

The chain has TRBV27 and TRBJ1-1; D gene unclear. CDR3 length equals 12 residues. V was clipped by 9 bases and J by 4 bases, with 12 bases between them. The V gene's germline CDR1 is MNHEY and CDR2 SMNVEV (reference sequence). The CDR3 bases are TGTGCCAGTGCCTTGGAGGTCACTGAAGCTTTCTTT. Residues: CASALEVTEAFF.

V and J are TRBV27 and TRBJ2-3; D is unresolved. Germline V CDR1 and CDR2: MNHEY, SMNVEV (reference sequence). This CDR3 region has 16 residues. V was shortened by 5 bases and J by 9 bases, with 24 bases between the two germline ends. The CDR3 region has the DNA TGTGCCAGCAGTCCCGACCTTACCCACAGATCGATGACGCAGTATTTT. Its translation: CASSPDLTHRSMTQYF.

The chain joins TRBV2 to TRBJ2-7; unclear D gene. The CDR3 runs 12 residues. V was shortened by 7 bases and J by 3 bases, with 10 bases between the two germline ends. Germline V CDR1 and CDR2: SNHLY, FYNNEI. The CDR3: CASTGTIYEQYF. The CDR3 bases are TGTGCCAGCACGGGCACCATCTACGAGCAGTACTTC.

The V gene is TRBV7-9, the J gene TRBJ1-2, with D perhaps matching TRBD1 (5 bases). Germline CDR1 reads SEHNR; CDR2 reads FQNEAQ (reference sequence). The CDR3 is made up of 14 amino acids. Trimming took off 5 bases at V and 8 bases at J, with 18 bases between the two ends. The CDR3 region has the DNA TGTGCCAGCAGCCCGTCGGGGGTATATGAAGGCTACACCTTC. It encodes CASSPSGVYEGYTF.